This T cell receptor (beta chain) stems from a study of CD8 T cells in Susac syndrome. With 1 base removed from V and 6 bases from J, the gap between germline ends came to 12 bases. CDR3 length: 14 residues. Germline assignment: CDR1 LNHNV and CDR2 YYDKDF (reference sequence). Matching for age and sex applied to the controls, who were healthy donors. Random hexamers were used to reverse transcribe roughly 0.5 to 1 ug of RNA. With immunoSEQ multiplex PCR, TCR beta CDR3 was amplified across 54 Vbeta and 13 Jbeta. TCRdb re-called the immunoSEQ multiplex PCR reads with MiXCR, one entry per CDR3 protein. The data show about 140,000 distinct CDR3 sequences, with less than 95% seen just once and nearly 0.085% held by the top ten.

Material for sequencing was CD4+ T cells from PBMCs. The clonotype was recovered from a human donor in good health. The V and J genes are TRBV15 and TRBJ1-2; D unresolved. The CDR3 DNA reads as TGTGCCACCAGCAGAGGTTCTTTCGGGAATGGCTACACCTTC. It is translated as CATSRGSFGNGYTF.